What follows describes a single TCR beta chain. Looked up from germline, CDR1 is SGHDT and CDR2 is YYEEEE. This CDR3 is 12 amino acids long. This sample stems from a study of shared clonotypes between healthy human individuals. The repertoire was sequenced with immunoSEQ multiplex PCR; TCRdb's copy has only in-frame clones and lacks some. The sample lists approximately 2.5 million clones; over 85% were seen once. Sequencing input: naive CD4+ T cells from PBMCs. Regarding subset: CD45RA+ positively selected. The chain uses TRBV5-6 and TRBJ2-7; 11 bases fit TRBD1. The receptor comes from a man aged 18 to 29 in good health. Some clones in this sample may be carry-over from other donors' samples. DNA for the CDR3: TGTGCCAGCAGCTTCGGGACAGGGGGGAAAAAGGTC. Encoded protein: CASSFGTGGKKV.